This entry concerns a single TCR beta chain. Its antigen is currently unknown. The data are from a study of molecular identifiers for immune sequencing clone quantification. J lost 4 bases, V lost 5 bases, and 4 bases had no gene match. The germline gives CDR1 SNHLY, CDR2 FYNNEI. CDR3 length equals 16 residues. Sorting defined naive CD8 T cells as CD8+CD4-CCR7+CD45RA+. Regarding the study as a whole: Single-cell amounts of spiked Jurkat TCR RNA were reportedly detectable among about a million naive cells.

Preparation methods for the bulk TCR libraries were those previously described, with listed TCR primers. TCRdb re-derived calls from the PCR reads in MiXCR, one entry per CDR3 protein. This repertoire shows over 65,000 distinct CDR3 sequences, about 23% found once; its top ten account for 0.78%. The sequenced sample was naive CD8+ T cells from blood, with Jurkat cell RNA spiked in. Subset: FACS-sorted CD8+CD4-CCR7+CD45RA+ naive T cells. The J gene is TRBJ2-2, the V gene TRBV2; 13 bases line up with TRBD2. This receptor was obtained from a human donor in good health. Some libraries in this study had Jurkat cell RNA spiked in. The CDR3 nucleotides read TGTGCCAGCAGTTGGACTAGCGGGAGTGGCACCGGGGAGCTGTTTTTT. It translates to CASSWTSGSGTGELFF.